A selection of T cell receptor beta chains follows, all from one sample in a study of shared clonotypes between healthy human individuals. Some clones are missing from TCRdb's copy, which holds only in-frame ones; the method was immunoSEQ multiplex PCR. The table includes approximately 2,200,000 clones, more than 85% detected once. Source material: naive CD8+ T cells from PBMCs. The receptor set was obtained from a man younger than 35 in good health. Some clones in this sample may be carry-over from other donors' samples. Each CDR3 is given with its conserved first and last residue. Each record gives: V gene, J gene, clone size, D gene, CDR3 protein, CDR3 DNA. The D gene is left open where the match is weak. Part of the rows lack a size; the others show once, few, many or a class for expanded clones.

v_call: TRBV5-1; j_call: TRBJ2-3; clone_size: NA; d_call: NA; cdr3_aa: CASSLVGSSDTQYF; cdr3_nt: TGCGCCAGCAGCTTGGTCGGGTCTAGTGATACGCAGTATTTT
v_call: TRBV28; j_call: TRBJ1-1; clone_size: NA; d_call: NA; cdr3_aa: CASSSLRGPREAFF; cdr3_nt: TGTGCCAGCAGTTCCCTCCGAGGACCGCGTGAAGCTTTCTTT
v_call: TRBV10-3; j_call: TRBJ2-7; clone_size: NA; d_call: TRBD1; cdr3_aa: CAISELGTDTGEQYF; cdr3_nt: TGTGCCATCAGTGAGCTAGGGACAGACACTGGGGAGCAGTACTTC
v_call: TRBV28; j_call: TRBJ2-5; clone_size: NA; d_call: TRBD2; cdr3_aa: CASRGLGLAGGGTQYF; cdr3_nt: TGTGCCAGCAGGGGACTGGGACTAGCGGGAGGAGGGACCCAGTACTTC
v_call: TRBV5-8; j_call: TRBJ1-1; clone_size: NA; d_call: NA; cdr3_aa: CASSLAALQGWNTEAFF; cdr3_nt: TGTGCCAGCAGCTTGGCCGCCCTACAGGGTTGGAACACTGAAGCTTTCTTT
v_call: TRBV28; j_call: TRBJ1-4; clone_size: NA; d_call: NA; cdr3_aa: CASHRTTNEKLFF; cdr3_nt: TGTGCCAGTCACAGAACAACTAATGAAAAACTGTTTTTT
v_call: TRBV6-5; j_call: TRBJ2-5; clone_size: NA; d_call: NA; cdr3_aa: CASNPTEDGTQYF; cdr3_nt: TGTGCCAGCAACCCGACAGAGGATGGGACCCAGTACTTC
v_call: TRBV7-2; j_call: TRBJ2-7; clone_size: NA; d_call: TRBD1; cdr3_aa: CASSLDRGRSYEQYF; cdr3_nt: TGTGCCAGCAGCTTGGACAGGGGTCGCAGCTACGAGCAGTACTTC
v_call: TRBV15; j_call: TRBJ2-7; clone_size: once; d_call: TRBD2; cdr3_aa: CATSRGLAGGFYEQYF; cdr3_nt: TGTGCCACCAGCAGGGGACTAGCGGGAGGATTCTACGAGCAGTACTTC
v_call: TRBV14; j_call: TRBJ1-3; clone_size: NA; d_call: TRBD1; cdr3_aa: CASSLTLTGLGDTIYF; cdr3_nt: TGTGCCAGCAGCCTCACGTTGACAGGGTTGGGAGACACCATATATTTT
v_call: TRBV11-2; j_call: TRBJ1-4; clone_size: NA; d_call: NA; cdr3_aa: CASSLHRSSEKLFF; cdr3_nt: TGTGCCAGCAGCCTACATCGAAGCTCAGAAAAACTGTTTTTT
v_call: TRBV27; j_call: TRBJ2-1; clone_size: NA; d_call: TRBD1; cdr3_aa: CASSPISPAGGYSYNEQFF; cdr3_nt: TGTGCCAGCAGTCCAATCTCACCCGCAGGGGGCTACTCCTACAATGAGCAGTTCTTC
v_call: TRBV6-1; j_call: TRBJ2-1; clone_size: NA; d_call: TRBD2; cdr3_aa: CASSEAWGGAGEQFF; cdr3_nt: TGTGCCAGCAGTGAAGCTTGGGGAGGGGCAGGTGAGCAGTTCTTC
v_call: TRBV4-2; j_call: TRBJ2-7; clone_size: once; d_call: NA; cdr3_aa: CASSSTYEQYF; cdr3_nt: TGTGCCAGCAGCTCTACCTACGAGCAGTACTTC
v_call: TRBV27; j_call: TRBJ2-7; clone_size: NA; d_call: NA; cdr3_aa: CASSLFWASYEQYF; cdr3_nt: TGTGCCAGCAGTTTATTTTGGGCGTCCTACGAGCAGTACTTC
v_call: TRBV28; j_call: TRBJ1-2; clone_size: NA; d_call: NA; cdr3_aa: CASSFEGDPDGYTF; cdr3_nt: TGTGCCAGCAGTTTTGAGGGGGACCCTGATGGCTACACCTTC
v_call: TRBV7-9; j_call: TRBJ2-1; clone_size: NA; d_call: TRBD2; cdr3_aa: CVEGLAGGWNNEQFF; cdr3_nt: TGTGTCGAGGGACTAGCGGGAGGGTGGAACAATGAGCAGTTCTTC
v_call: TRBV7-9; j_call: TRBJ1-5; clone_size: NA; d_call: TRBD1; cdr3_aa: CASSLQGGGNQPQHF; cdr3_nt: TGTGCCAGCAGCTTACAGGGGGGGGGCAATCAGCCCCAGCATTTT
v_call: TRBV29-1; j_call: TRBJ1-1; clone_size: NA; d_call: TRBD1; cdr3_aa: CSETGVNTEAFF; cdr3_nt: TGCAGCGAGACAGGGGTCAACACTGAAGCTTTCTTT
v_call: TRBV30; j_call: TRBJ1-1; clone_size: few; d_call: NA; cdr3_aa: CAWVGGGAEAFF; cdr3_nt: TGTGCCTGGGTAGGTGGGGGGGCTGAAGCTTTCTTT
v_call: TRBV5-1; j_call: TRBJ2-3; clone_size: NA; d_call: NA; cdr3_aa: CASNDLHVGADTQYF; cdr3_nt: TGCGCCAGCAACGACCTTCATGTCGGGGCAGATACGCAGTATTTT
v_call: TRBV7-9; j_call: TRBJ2-7; clone_size: NA; d_call: NA; cdr3_aa: CASSFGTDGQYF; cdr3_nt: TGTGCCAGCAGCTTTGGTACAGACGGGCAGTACTTC
v_call: TRBV7-2; j_call: TRBJ2-7; clone_size: NA; d_call: NA; cdr3_aa: CASSSGFGWGHEQYF; cdr3_nt: TGTGCCAGCAGCTCTGGATTTGGGTGGGGACACGAGCAGTACTTC
v_call: TRBV5-6; j_call: TRBJ2-7; clone_size: NA; d_call: TRBD1; cdr3_aa: CASSPGQGIYEQYF; cdr3_nt: TGTGCCAGCAGCCCCGGACAGGGTATCTACGAGCAGTACTTC
v_call: TRBV9; j_call: TRBJ1-2; clone_size: NA; d_call: NA; cdr3_aa: CASSGAGAGDYGYTF; cdr3_nt: TGTGCCAGCAGCGGAGCAGGGGCTGGGGACTATGGCTACACCTTC
v_call: TRBV15; j_call: TRBJ2-7; clone_size: NA; d_call: TRBD2; cdr3_aa: CATSRGASGKDEQYF; cdr3_nt: TGTGCCACCAGCAGAGGGGCTAGCGGGAAGGACGAGCAGTACTTC
v_call: TRBV5-1; j_call: TRBJ1-1; clone_size: NA; d_call: NA; cdr3_aa: CASSEGGGAPEAFF; cdr3_nt: TGCGCCAGCAGTGAGGGTGGGGGGGCCCCTGAAGCTTTCTTT
v_call: TRBV28; j_call: TRBJ2-1; clone_size: NA; d_call: NA; cdr3_aa: CASSLRSPPSNEQFF; cdr3_nt: TGTGCCAGCAGTTTAAGGTCCCCCCCGTCCAATGAGCAGTTCTTC
v_call: TRBV5-6; j_call: TRBJ2-7; clone_size: NA; d_call: NA; cdr3_aa: CASSLDRDNEQYF; cdr3_nt: TGTGCCAGCAGCTTGGACAGGGACAACGAGCAGTACTTC
v_call: TRBV2; j_call: TRBJ2-2; clone_size: NA; d_call: TRBD2; cdr3_aa: CASKPSGRVNTGELFF; cdr3_nt: TGTGCCAGCAAGCCTAGCGGCAGAGTGAACACCGGGGAGCTGTTTTTT
v_call: TRBV6-6; j_call: TRBJ2-1; clone_size: NA; d_call: TRBD2; cdr3_aa: CASGLAEYNEQFF; cdr3_nt: TGTGCCAGCGGACTAGCGGAGTACAATGAGCAGTTCTTC
v_call: TRBV30; j_call: TRBJ1-2; clone_size: NA; d_call: TRBD1; cdr3_aa: CAWSRTGQDGYTF; cdr3_nt: TGTGCCTGGAGTCGCACCGGACAGGATGGCTACACCTTC
v_call: TRBV7-9; j_call: TRBJ1-4; clone_size: NA; d_call: NA; cdr3_aa: CASSTPGLGGEKLFF; cdr3_nt: TGTGCCAGCAGCACCCCGGGCCTCGGGGGTGAAAAACTGTTTTTT
v_call: TRBV9; j_call: TRBJ2-3; clone_size: NA; d_call: NA; cdr3_aa: CASSVVGWDPTHAVDTQYF; cdr3_nt: TGTGCCAGCAGCGTAGTTGGTTGGGACCCTACGCATGCCGTTGATACGCAGTATTTT
v_call: TRBV14; j_call: TRBJ1-2; clone_size: NA; d_call: NA; cdr3_aa: CASSQGSRDLYGYTF; cdr3_nt: TGTGCCAGCAGCCAAGGCTCCAGGGATTTGTATGGCTACACCTTC
v_call: TRBV9; j_call: TRBJ2-5; clone_size: NA; d_call: NA; cdr3_aa: CASSVAPTDYQETQYF; cdr3_nt: TGTGCCAGCAGCGTAGCCCCCACGGACTATCAAGAGACCCAGTACTTC
v_call: TRBV11-2; j_call: TRBJ2-7; clone_size: NA; d_call: NA; cdr3_aa: CASSSTPRGDEQYF; cdr3_nt: TGTGCCAGCAGCTCAACCCCTCGGGGCGACGAGCAGTACTTC
v_call: TRBV19; j_call: TRBJ1-4; clone_size: NA; d_call: TRBD1; cdr3_aa: CASSILGQGNEKLFF; cdr3_nt: TGTGCCAGTAGTATACTCGGACAGGGGAATGAAAAACTGTTTTTT
v_call: TRBV11-2; j_call: TRBJ2-3; clone_size: once; d_call: TRBD1; cdr3_aa: CASSARGRMPDTQYF; cdr3_nt: TGTGCCAGCAGCGCCAGGGGGCGCATGCCAGATACGCAGTATTTT
v_call: TRBV4-1; j_call: TRBJ2-5; clone_size: NA; d_call: NA; cdr3_aa: CASSQATLWVQETQYF; cdr3_nt: TGCGCCAGCAGCCAAGCCACCCTATGGGTCCAAGAGACCCAGTACTTC
v_call: TRBV7-9; j_call: TRBJ2-3; clone_size: NA; d_call: TRBD1; cdr3_aa: CASIQDRGADTQYF; cdr3_nt: TGTGCCAGCATCCAGGACAGGGGCGCAGATACGCAGTATTTT
v_call: TRBV11-2; j_call: TRBJ2-7; clone_size: NA; d_call: TRBD2; cdr3_aa: CASSPTAGGSYEQYF; cdr3_nt: TGTGCCAGCAGCCCGACAGCGGGAGGTTCGTACGAGCAGTACTTC
v_call: TRBV7-3; j_call: TRBJ2-2; clone_size: NA; d_call: NA; cdr3_aa: CASSLGSGSNTGELFF; cdr3_nt: TGTGCCAGCAGCTTAGGGTCGGGTTCGAACACCGGGGAGCTGTTTTTT
v_call: TRBV10-3; j_call: TRBJ2-6; clone_size: once; d_call: NA; cdr3_aa: CAITAGTESSGANVLTF; cdr3_nt: TGTGCCATCACTGCCGGGACTGAGAGCTCTGGGGCCAACGTCCTGACTTTC
v_call: TRBV28; j_call: TRBJ1-4; clone_size: NA; d_call: NA; cdr3_aa: CASSFSDNEKLFF; cdr3_nt: TGTGCCAGCAGTTTCAGTGATAATGAAAAACTGTTTTTT
v_call: TRBV19; j_call: TRBJ1-5; clone_size: NA; d_call: NA; cdr3_aa: CASSGGGYNQPQHF; cdr3_nt: TGTGCCAGTTCCGGCGGGGGGTACAATCAGCCCCAGCATTTT
v_call: TRBV7-9; j_call: TRBJ2-7; clone_size: NA; d_call: NA; cdr3_aa: CASRDRAQGSYEQYF; cdr3_nt: TGTGCCAGCAGGGACCGGGCCCAAGGGTCCTACGAGCAGTACTTC
v_call: TRBV9; j_call: TRBJ2-5; clone_size: NA; d_call: NA; cdr3_aa: CASSASGGTQETQYF; cdr3_nt: TGTGCCAGCAGCGCTAGCGGAGGGACACAAGAGACCCAGTACTTC
v_call: TRBV6-9; j_call: TRBJ2-3; clone_size: NA; d_call: NA; cdr3_aa: CASSFSALRPVTDTQYF; cdr3_nt: TGTGCCAGCAGTTTCTCTGCCCTTCGACCGGTCACAGATACGCAGTATTTT
v_call: TRBV18; j_call: TRBJ1-1; clone_size: NA; d_call: NA; cdr3_aa: CASSPDREGRAFF; cdr3_nt: TGTGCCAGCTCACCCGATAGGGAAGGGAGGGCTTTCTTT
v_call: TRBV30; j_call: TRBJ2-7; clone_size: NA; d_call: NA; cdr3_aa: CAWSEGTSGPYEQYF; cdr3_nt: TGTGCCTGGAGCGAAGGGACTTCGGGCCCCTACGAGCAGTACTTC
v_call: TRBV10-2; j_call: TRBJ2-3; clone_size: NA; d_call: NA; cdr3_aa: CASSEDGGRTDTQYF; cdr3_nt: TGCGCCAGCAGTGAGGACGGCGGGCGCACAGATACGCAGTATTTT
v_call: TRBV4-1; j_call: TRBJ1-1; clone_size: NA; d_call: NA; cdr3_aa: CASSQVVGYGNTEAFF; cdr3_nt: TGCGCCAGCAGCCAAGTAGTGGGATATGGGAACACTGAAGCTTTCTTT
v_call: TRBV27; j_call: TRBJ1-2; clone_size: NA; d_call: NA; cdr3_aa: CASSFKGLDGYTF; cdr3_nt: TGTGCCAGCAGTTTTAAGGGTTTGGATGGCTACACCTTC